A selection of T cell receptor beta chains follows, all from one sample in a study of T cell responses to AZD1222 COVID-19 vaccine. Sequencing was performed with immunoSEQ multiplex PCR; in TCRdb, only in-frame clones are kept and a portion is missing. Among 150,000 to 200,000 clones listed, 85% to 95% were seen once. Sequences were derived from peripheral blood, sampled on day 0 of AZD1222 vaccination. The source of these receptors is an adult in good health. CDR3s include the opening cysteine and the closing phenylalanine or tryptophan. The order of the fields is clone size, J gene, D gene, V gene, CDR3 protein, CDR3 DNA. D genes are given only for firm matches. Some rows mark clone size as missing; the rest say once, few, many or name a class of expanded clone.

size: -
J: TRBJ1-3
D: -
V: TRBV2
CDR3: CASRWTPEGSGNTIYF
DNA: TGTGCCAGCAGGTGGACACCCGAGGGGTCTGGAAACACCATATATTTT

size: few
J: TRBJ1-5
D: TRBD1
V: TRBV12-5
CDR3: CASGRGTGDRNQPQHF
DNA: TGTGCTAGTGGCCGGGGGACAGGGGATAGGAATCAGCCCCAGCATTTT

size: -
J: TRBJ1-5
D: -
V: TRBV10-2
CDR3: CATRPGRSNSNQPQHF
DNA: TGCGCCACCAGGCCGGGACGGTCAAATAGCAATCAGCCCCAGCATTTT

size: -
J: TRBJ1-5
D: -
V: TRBV27
CDR3: CASSARNNQPQHF
DNA: TGTGCCAGCAGTGCAAGAAACAATCAGCCCCAGCATTTT

size: -
J: TRBJ2-2
D: -
V: TRBV12-3/TRBV12-4
CDR3: CANQDSYTGELFF
DNA: TGTGCCAACCAAGACAGTTACACCGGGGAGCTGTTTTTT

size: -
J: TRBJ2-5
D: TRBD2
V: TRBV6-4
CDR3: CASSDDGTSPPETQYF
DNA: TGTGCCAGCAGTGACGATGGGACTAGCCCCCCAGAGACCCAGTACTTC

size: once
J: TRBJ1-2
D: -
V: TRBV9
CDR3: CASSVLGNYGYTF
DNA: TGTGCCAGCAGCGTCTTGGGAAACTATGGCTACACCTTC

size: -
J: TRBJ2-3
D: TRBD1
V: TRBV5-1
CDR3: CASNRQGSTDTQYF
DNA: TGCGCCAGCAACAGACAGGGCAGCACAGATACGCAGTATTTT

size: -
J: TRBJ2-5
D: -
V: TRBV3-1/TRBV3-2
CDR3: CASSQTRGETQYF
DNA: TGTGCCAGCAGCCAGACAAGGGGAGAGACCCAGTACTTC

size: once
J: TRBJ2-1
D: -
V: TRBV6-1
CDR3: CASSDRQGSGSSYNEQFF
DNA: TGTGCCAGCAGTGACCGACAGGGAAGCGGGAGCTCCTACAATGAGCAGTTCTTC

size: -
J: TRBJ2-3
D: TRBD1
V: TRBV7-6
CDR3: CASSPLLGQGVSADTQYF
DNA: TGTGCCAGCAGCCCGCTTTTGGGACAGGGAGTTAGTGCAGATACGCAGTATTTT

size: -
J: TRBJ1-3
D: -
V: TRBV5-1
CDR3: CASSQGESGNTIYF
DNA: TGCGCCAGCAGCCAAGGGGAATCTGGAAACACCATATATTTT

size: -
J: TRBJ1-1
D: TRBD1
V: TRBV6-5
CDR3: CASRGGQGYSTEAFF
DNA: TGTGCCAGCAGGGGGGGACAGGGCTATAGCACTGAAGCTTTCTTT

size: -
J: TRBJ2-7
D: TRBD2
V: TRBV28
CDR3: CASSLFGGSRSDEQYF
DNA: TGTGCCAGCAGTTTATTTGGCGGGAGTAGGTCGGACGAGCAGTACTTC

size: -
J: TRBJ1-1
D: TRBD1
V: TRBV6-5
CDR3: CASTGQMNTEAFF
DNA: TGTGCCAGCACGGGACAGATGAACACTGAAGCTTTCTTT

size: once
J: TRBJ2-1
D: -
V: TRBV7-9
CDR3: CASSPLIVNLTGGYNEQFF
DNA: TGTGCCAGCAGCCCACTAATTGTCAATCTTACGGGCGGGTACAATGAGCAGTTCTTC

size: -
J: TRBJ1-2
D: -
V: TRBV30
CDR3: CAWSVLTYGYTF
DNA: TGTGCCTGGAGTGTACTGACTTATGGCTACACCTTC

size: -
J: TRBJ1-2
D: -
V: TRBV25-1
CDR3: CASSESQPPYGYTF
DNA: TGTGCCAGCAGTGAAAGTCAGCCACCCTATGGCTACACCTTC

size: -
J: TRBJ1-2
D: -
V: TRBV4-1
CDR3: CASSTQVNYGYTF
DNA: TGCGCCAGCAGCACCCAGGTTAACTATGGCTACACCTTC

size: -
J: TRBJ1-1
D: TRBD1
V: TRBV19
CDR3: CASRVTGGTEAFF
DNA: TGTGCCAGTAGGGTTACAGGGGGTACTGAAGCTTTCTTT

size: -
J: TRBJ2-7
D: -
V: TRBV7-9
CDR3: CASSLSGPTEQYF
DNA: TGTGCCAGCAGCTTATCGGGACCCACCGAGCAGTACTTC

size: -
J: TRBJ1-1
D: -
V: TRBV27
CDR3: CASSYFPQTEAFF
DNA: TGTGCCAGCAGTTATTTTCCTCAGACTGAAGCTTTCTTT

size: -
J: TRBJ1-5
D: -
V: TRBV2
CDR3: CATRGDSNQPQHF
DNA: TGTGCCACCAGGGGAGATAGCAATCAGCCCCAGCATTTT

size: once
J: TRBJ1-5
D: -
V: TRBV30
CDR3: CAWSGGGGGNQPQHF
DNA: TGTGCCTGGAGTGGAGGGGGAGGAGGCAATCAGCCCCAGCATTTT

size: -
J: TRBJ1-1
D: -
V: TRBV7-2
CDR3: CASSLSTGNTEAFF
DNA: TGTGCCAGCAGCTTATCTACAGGGAACACTGAAGCTTTCTTT